The 3 T cell receptor beta chains below all came from one sample that was sequenced in a study of blood T cell repertoires in COVID-19. Assay: immunoSEQ multiplex PCR; the TCRdb copy retains only in-frame clones and omits some. The table has about 400,000 clones, roughly 85% seen once. Sequenced material: PBMCs or T cells enriched from blood (not recorded which). These receptors were taken from a woman aged 18-30 years with acute COVID-19.

The chain employs TRBV9 and TRBJ2-1; 12 bases align to TRBD2. The CDR3 length is 15 residues. V shed 4 bases and J 8 bases; nucleotides not matched to a gene: 7. The germline CDR1 and CDR2 sequences are SGDLS and YYNGEE. The chain's CDR3 is CASSLTSGGGDEQFF. The CDR3 DNA follows: TGTGCCAGCAGCCTGACTAGCGGGGGCGGGGATGAGCAGTTCTTC.

This CDR3 is CASSTLGQGKETQYF. The CDR3, as DNA: TGTGCCAGCAGCACCCTCGGACAGGGAAAAGAGACCCAGTACTTC. The V call is TRBV28, the J call TRBJ2-5; 8 bases are shared with TRBD1. The CDR3 has 15 amino acids. The J segment lost 3 bases and the V segment lost 6 bases, leaving 9 bases of the junction unmatched. Germline V gives CDR1 MDHEN, CDR2 SYDVKM. Drawing the rest from reference TRBV28 and TRBJ2-5, the complete variable domain is DVKVTQSSRYLVKRTGEKVFLECVQDMDHENMFWYRQDPGLGLRLIYFSYDVKMKEKGDIPEGYSVSREKKERFSLILESASTNQTSMYLCASSTLGQGKETQYFGPGTRLLVL.

The chain uses TRBV27 and TRBJ1-6, with D unresolved. This CDR3 comprises 17 residues. The V end was cut by 5 bases, the J end by 2 bases, with 16 bases between. CDR1 MNHEY and CDR2 SMNVEV come from the germline V gene (reference sequence). CDR3 sequence: CASSPKTFGAYNSPLHF. The CDR3 DNA reads as TGTGCCAGCAGTCCCAAAACATTCGGGGCCTATAATTCACCCCTCCACTTT.